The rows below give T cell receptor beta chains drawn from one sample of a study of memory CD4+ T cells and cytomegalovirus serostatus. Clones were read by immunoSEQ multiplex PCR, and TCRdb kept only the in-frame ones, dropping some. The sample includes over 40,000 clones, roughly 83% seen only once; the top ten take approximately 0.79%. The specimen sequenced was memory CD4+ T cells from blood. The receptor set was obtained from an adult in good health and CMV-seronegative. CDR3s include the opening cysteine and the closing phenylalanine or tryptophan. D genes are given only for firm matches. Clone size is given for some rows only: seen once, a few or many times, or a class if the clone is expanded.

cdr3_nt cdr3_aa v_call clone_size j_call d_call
TGTGCCAGCAGCTTATCCTATAATTCACCCCTCCACTTT CASSLSYNSPLHF TRBV7-6 . TRBJ1-6 .
TGTGCCTGGAGTCCCGGGGGACAGGGTTTTATCCAAGGCTACACCTTC CAWSPGGQGFIQGYTF TRBV30 . TRBJ1-2 TRBD1
TGTGCCAGCAGCGTAGGGGGAGGACGAGACTATAATTCACCCCTCCACTTT CASSVGGGRDYNSPLHF TRBV9 . TRBJ1-6 .
TGTGCCAGCAGTTCCCCAGCGGGGGGGCGCCACCAAGAGACCCAGTACTTC CASSSPAGGRHQETQYF TRBV28 . TRBJ2-5 TRBD2
TGTGCCAGCTCGCGCACGCGGGGGGCCGGGGAGCTGTTTTTT CASSRTRGAGELFF TRBV18 . TRBJ2-2 TRBD2
TGTGCCAGCAGCTTAGTTTACAATGAGCAGTTCTTC CASSLVYNEQFF TRBV7-2 once TRBJ2-1 .
TGTGCCATCAGTGCCCGGCTAGGGGTATGGGAGCAGTTCTTC CAISARLGVWEQFF TRBV10-3 . TRBJ2-1 .
TGTGCCAGCAGTTGGGGGGGGGCCCTCTATGGCTACACCTTC CASSWGGALYGYTF TRBV6-5 . TRBJ1-2 .
TGTGCCAGCAGCTTGGAGGCCGGGGAGCTGTTTTTT CASSLEAGELFF TRBV7-9 once TRBJ2-2 .
TGTGCCAGCAGCTTAGTCTTTGAGGGGTATGGCGAGCAGTACTTC CASSLVFEGYGEQYF TRBV7-8 . TRBJ2-7 .
TGTGCCAGCAGTGCAGGGGGTGGCACTGAAGCTTTCTTT CASSAGGGTEAFF TRBV6-1 . TRBJ1-1 TRBD1
TGTGCCAGCAGTGAAGGGGGTGGTCAGCCCCAGCATTTT CASSEGGGQPQHF TRBV25-1 . TRBJ1-5 .
TGTGCCACCACCCCAAGGACATTCACTGAAGCTTTCTTT CATTPRTFTEAFF TRBV6-5 . TRBJ1-1 .
TGTGCCAGCAGCCAAGATAGAGGAGTCGGAGGCCGGGCAGCTTTCTTT CASSQDRGVGGRAAFF TRBV14 . TRBJ1-1 .
TGTGCCTGGAGTGCCGTTGGCACTGAAGCTTTCTTT CAWSAVGTEAFF TRBV30 . TRBJ1-1 .
TGTGCCAGCAGTTTAGAACCCATCCGCACACCCCTCCACTTT CASSLEPIRTPLHF TRBV27 . TRBJ1-6 .
TGTGCCAGCAGTTACTCCCTACAGGGGGGCTATGGCTACACCTTC CASSYSLQGGYGYTF TRBV6-5 . TRBJ1-2 TRBD1
TGTGCCAGCAGCCCGTTCGGGACGGAGAAAGAGACCCAGTACTTC CASSPFGTEKETQYF TRBV5-8 . TRBJ2-5 .
TGCGCCAGCAAGGGGACAGGGGAATCACCCCTCCACTTT CASKGTGESPLHF TRBV4-1 . TRBJ1-6 TRBD1
TGTGCCAGCAGCTTGATACAGGGGGCGGGCGGCTACACCTTC CASSLIQGAGGYTF TRBV5-6 once TRBJ1-2 TRBD1
TGTGCCAGCAGCTCCTACATGCAAGAGACCCAGTACTTC CASSSYMQETQYF TRBV7-2 . TRBJ2-5 .
TGTGCCAGTAGTTCGGGCAGGGGGTCCCATGGCTACACCTTC CASSSGRGSHGYTF TRBV19 few TRBJ1-2 TRBD1
TGTGCCAGCAAAGGTACAGGGGACTATGGCTACACCTTC CASKGTGDYGYTF TRBV2 . TRBJ1-2 TRBD1
TGTGCCAGCAGCTTAGATCAGGGGGATGAGCAGTTCTTC CASSLDQGDEQFF TRBV7-7 . TRBJ2-1 TRBD1
TGTGCCAGCAGCTCGGTCCATTCGGTAGGCTACACCTTC CASSSVHSVGYTF TRBV5-4 . TRBJ1-2 .
TGTGCCAGCAGCCGGACAGTATTCGAGCAGTACTTC CASSRTVFEQYF TRBV11-2 . TRBJ2-7 .
TGTGCCAGCAGCTTGCCCGGGACTAGCGGTGAGCAGTACTTC CASSLPGTSGEQYF TRBV5-5 . TRBJ2-7 TRBD2
TGTGCCAGCTCACCACCGGACAGGGCTGGGGATACGCAGTATTTT CASSPPDRAGDTQYF TRBV18 . TRBJ2-3 TRBD1